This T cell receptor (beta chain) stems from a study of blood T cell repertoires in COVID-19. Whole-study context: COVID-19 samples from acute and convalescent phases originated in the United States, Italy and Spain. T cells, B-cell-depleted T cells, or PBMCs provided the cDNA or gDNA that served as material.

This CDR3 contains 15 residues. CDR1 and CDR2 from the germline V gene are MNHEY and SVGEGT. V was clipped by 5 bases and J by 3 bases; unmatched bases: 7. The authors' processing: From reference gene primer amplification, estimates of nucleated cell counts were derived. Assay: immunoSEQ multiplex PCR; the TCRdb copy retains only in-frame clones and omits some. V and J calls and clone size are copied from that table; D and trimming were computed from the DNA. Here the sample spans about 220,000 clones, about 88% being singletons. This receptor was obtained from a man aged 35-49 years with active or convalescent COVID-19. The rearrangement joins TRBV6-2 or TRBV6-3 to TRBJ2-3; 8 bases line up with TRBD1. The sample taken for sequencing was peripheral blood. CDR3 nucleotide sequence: TGTGCCAGCAGTCAGGGGACAGGCCGGACAGATACGCAGTATTTT. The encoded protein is CASSQGTGRTDTQYF.